This T cell receptor beta chain is drawn from a study of tissue T cells after allogeneic stem cell transplantation. For the study at large: Pathologist H&E review favored samples with visible lymphocytes for sequencing among multiple samples.

Germline V gene lookup returns CDR1 LNHDA and CDR2 SQIVND (reference sequence). The length of the CDR3 is 16 residues. V was cut by 5 bases and J by 0 bases, with 14 bases left in between. Using immunoSEQ multiplex PCR, the repertoire was profiled, and TCRdb retains in-frame clones only, with some absent. The sample has just over 9,500 clones; approximately 59% are singletons. This clone has more than one count but fewer than ten. This receptor was identified in a woman aged 18 to 55 with breast cancer. V gene TRBV19 combines with J gene TRBJ1-5; no definite D call. The input for sequencing was tissue from the ileum, taken at autopsy. Here the CDR3 DNA reads TGTGCCAGTAGTGCTTCGGAGACATATAGCAATCAGCCCCAGCATTTT. This codes for CASSASETYSNQPQHF. The complete variable domain, with remaining parts taken from reference TRBV19 and TRBJ1-5, reads DGGITQSPKYLFRKEGQNVTLSCEQNLNHDAMYWYRQDPGQGLRLIYYSQIVNDFQKGDIAEGYSVSREKKESFPLTVTSAQKNPTAFYLCASSASETYSNQPQHFGDGTRLSIL.